The 5 T cell receptor beta chains given below trace back to one sample, sequenced in a study of shared clonotypes between healthy human individuals. Here immunoSEQ multiplex PCR was the method, and the copy in TCRdb shows in-frame clones only, minus some. The table includes under 1,100,000 clones, roughly 70% detected once. The source material was memory CD4+ T cells sorted from blood. Sample subset: CD45RA-negative fraction. Receptors were obtained from a man between 18 and 35 years old in good health.

This clone was detected only a few times. V gene TRBV9 combines with J gene TRBJ1-6, with D perhaps matching TRBD1 (5 bases). CDR1 SGDLS and CDR2 YYNGEE come from the germline V gene. The V gene lost 3 bases and the J gene lost 13 bases, with 23 bases spanning the gap. This CDR3 contains 16 residues. The CDR3 DNA is TGTGCCAGCAGCGGGTCCACAGGACTTCTTTCCCTCCCCCTCCACTTT. Its translation is CASSGSTGLLSLPLHF.

The V gene is TRBV5-4, the J gene TRBJ2-2, with D possibly TRBD2 on 7 matching bases. Germline V gene lookup returns CDR1 SGHNT and CDR2 YYREEE (reference sequence). The CDR3 has 14 residues. The V gene lost 9 bases and the J gene lost 6 bases, with 18 bases spanning the gap. Written as DNA, the CDR3 is TGTGCCATCAAAGGGGGGGCCCTCGCCGGGGAGCTGTTTTTT. Its translation is CAIKGGALAGELFF.

The chain has TRBV5-5 and TRBJ1-1; tentatively, D is TRBD1 (5 bases). Germline CDR1 reads SGHKS; CDR2 reads YYEKEE (reference sequence). CDR3 length: 15 residues. Trimming cost V 0 bases and J 1 base, with 10 bases left between them. Written as DNA, the CDR3 is TGTGCCAGCAGCTTGGGAACAGGCGGGAACACTGAAGCTTTCTTT. Its protein product is CASSLGTGGNTEAFF.

The chain employs TRBV7-9 and TRBJ1-4; a possible D gene is TRBD1 (5 bases). Trimming pared 5 bases from V and 7 bases from J, leaving 17 bases between. The CDR3 runs to 15 residues. Germline V gene sequence: CDR1 SEHNR, CDR2 FQNEAQ (reference sequence). CDR3 sequence (DNA): TGTGCCAGCAGCCTCTCCGGGGCCGGTGGTGAAAAACTGTTTTTT. Amino acids: CASSLSGAGGEKLFF.

This clone was recorded a few times. This chain links TRBV5-8 with TRBJ2-1; D unresolved. CDR1 and CDR2 (germline): SGHTS, YDEGEE. Trimming shortened V by 0 bases and J by 15 bases, and 10 bases separated the two germline ends. CDR3 length: 11 residues. The CDR3 loop reads CASSLEDPWFF. The CDR3 DNA sequence: TGTGCCAGCAGCTTGGAAGATCCGTGGTTCTTC. Supplemented by reference TRBV5-8 and TRBJ2-1, the full variable domain reads EAGVTQSPTHLIKTRGQQATLRCSPISGHTSVYWYQQALGLGLQFLLWYDEGEERNRGNFPPRFSGRQFPNYSSELNVNALELEDSALYLCASSLEDPWFFGPGTRLTVL.